The present T cell receptor (beta chain) was sequenced within a study of cytomegalovirus exposure and HLA in healthy donors. Study at large: An earlier analysis identified 100 million to 130 million unique TCR beta sequences in 150 million to 200 million T cells. Most donors, 80% to 90% of a few hundred genotyped, fell in the Caucasian-associated ancestry cluster. General study points: A later analysis linked a missense variant in DCLRE1C to the trimming of TCR beta V and J genes. The analysis excluded some indistinguishable V segments, including TRBV6-2 and TRBV6-3.

Concerning this clone: Its specificity is unknown.

CDR3 length equals 13 residues. Germline V gene lookup returns CDR1 SGHAT and CDR2 FQNNGV. 13 Jbeta primers and 60 Vbeta primers were used for the PCR. The repertoire was sequenced with immunoSEQ multiplex PCR; TCRdb's copy has only in-frame clones and lacks some. The repertoire holds around 210,000 clones, more than 60% seen once, with 1.7% in the top ten. This chain joins TRBV11-2 and TRBJ2-5; 8 bases map to TRBD2. The J call may be faulty, since TRBJ2-7 better matches the DNA end. The sequencing input was PBMCs. This TCR was sampled from a man between 50 and 59 years old in good health and CMV-seronegative. This CDR3 reads CASSHAGGYEQYF. The CDR3 coding sequence is TGTGCCAGCAGCCACGCGGGGGGCTACGAGCAGTACTTC.